The T cell receptor beta chain described here comes from a study of chemoradiotherapy in HPV16-positive cancers. Study at large: A couple of HPV16-positive patients' cells yielded candidate HPV-specific clones and common motifs.

Findings of the study overall: During treatment, candidate HPV-specific clones and E7-related motifs expanded in tumor. Only a couple of HPV16-positive patients supplied the functional HPV-specificity definition.

This CDR3 is built from 16 residues. The ends lost 1 base at V and 2 bases at J; junction bases unmatched: 6. Germline V gives CDR1 SGHAT, CDR2 FQNNGV. Repeated repertoire sampling spanned the course of chemoradiotherapy. The repertoire was sequenced with immunoSEQ multiplex PCR; TCRdb's copy has only in-frame clones and lacks some. The data contain approximately 28,000 clones, 91% of them seen just once; the ten biggest clones take up roughly 21%. This clone was seen once. The antigen is unknown. This sample comprised blood, obtained from a patient who underwent chemoradiotherapy. The V call is TRBV11-2, the J call TRBJ2-7; 9 bases fit TRBD1. The sequence was obtained from a human donor with HPV-associated anogenital cancer. The CDR3 sequence: CASSLAPQGATYEQYF. The DNA for the CDR3 is TGTGCCAGCAGCTTAGCCCCACAGGGGGCCACCTACGAGCAGTACTTC.